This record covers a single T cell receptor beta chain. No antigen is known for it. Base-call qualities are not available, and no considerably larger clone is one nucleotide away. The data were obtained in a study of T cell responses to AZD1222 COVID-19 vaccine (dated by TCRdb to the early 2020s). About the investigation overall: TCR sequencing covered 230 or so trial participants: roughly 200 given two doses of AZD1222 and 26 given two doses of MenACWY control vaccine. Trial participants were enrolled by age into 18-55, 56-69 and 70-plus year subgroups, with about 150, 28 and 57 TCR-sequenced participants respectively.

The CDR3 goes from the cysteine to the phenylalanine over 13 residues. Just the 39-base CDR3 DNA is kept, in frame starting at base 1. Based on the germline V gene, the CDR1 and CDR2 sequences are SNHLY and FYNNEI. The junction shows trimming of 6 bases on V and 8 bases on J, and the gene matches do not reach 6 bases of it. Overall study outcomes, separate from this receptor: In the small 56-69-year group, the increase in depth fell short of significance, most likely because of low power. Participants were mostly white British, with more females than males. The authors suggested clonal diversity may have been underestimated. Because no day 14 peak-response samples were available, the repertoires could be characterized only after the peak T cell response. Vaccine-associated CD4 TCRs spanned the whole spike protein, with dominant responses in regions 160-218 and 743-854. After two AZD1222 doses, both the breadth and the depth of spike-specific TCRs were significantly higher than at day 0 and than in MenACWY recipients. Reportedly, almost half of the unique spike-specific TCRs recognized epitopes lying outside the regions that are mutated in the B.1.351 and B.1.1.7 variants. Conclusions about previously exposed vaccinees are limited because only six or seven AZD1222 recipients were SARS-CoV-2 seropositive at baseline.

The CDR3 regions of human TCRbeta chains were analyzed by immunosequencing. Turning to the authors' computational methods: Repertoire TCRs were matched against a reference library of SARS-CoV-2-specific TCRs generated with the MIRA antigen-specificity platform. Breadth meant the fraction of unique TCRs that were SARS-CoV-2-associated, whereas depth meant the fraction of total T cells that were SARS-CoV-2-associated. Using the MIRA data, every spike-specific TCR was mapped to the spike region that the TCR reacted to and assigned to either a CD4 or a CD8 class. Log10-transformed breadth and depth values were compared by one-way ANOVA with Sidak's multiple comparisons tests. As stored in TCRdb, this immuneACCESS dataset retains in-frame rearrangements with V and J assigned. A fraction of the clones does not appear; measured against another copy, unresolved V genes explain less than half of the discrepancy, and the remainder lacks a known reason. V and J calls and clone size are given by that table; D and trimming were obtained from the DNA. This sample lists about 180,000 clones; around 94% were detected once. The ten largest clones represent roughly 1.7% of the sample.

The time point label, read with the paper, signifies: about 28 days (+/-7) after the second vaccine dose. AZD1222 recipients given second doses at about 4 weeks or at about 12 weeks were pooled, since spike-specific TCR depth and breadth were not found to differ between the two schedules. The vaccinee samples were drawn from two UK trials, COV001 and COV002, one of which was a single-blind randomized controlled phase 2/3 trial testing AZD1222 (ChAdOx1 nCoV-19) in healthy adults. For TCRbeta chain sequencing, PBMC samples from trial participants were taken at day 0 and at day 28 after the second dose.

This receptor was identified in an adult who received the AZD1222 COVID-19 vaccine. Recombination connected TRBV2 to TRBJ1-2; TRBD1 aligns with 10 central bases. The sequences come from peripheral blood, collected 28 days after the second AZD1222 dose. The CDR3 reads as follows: CASRSRDRGGYTF. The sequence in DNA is TGTGCCAGCAGATCCCGGGACAGGGGAGGCTACACCTTC.